Shown below are 28 T cell receptor beta chains from a single sample sequenced in a study of blood T cell repertoires in COVID-19. The repertoire was sequenced with immunoSEQ multiplex PCR; TCRdb's copy has only in-frame clones and lacks some. The repertoire has 170,000 or so clones, around 86% of them found once; the top ten carry less than 10%. Input material: peripheral blood. The receptors stem from a woman aged 65 to 85 with COVID-19, enrolled during active disease.

This clone was seen a single time. The rearrangement uses TRBV7-2 and TRBJ1-4, with D maybe TRBD1 (5 bases). The CDR3 has 17 residues. Germline V CDR1 and CDR2: SGHTA, FQGNSA. Trimming removed 10 bases from V and 5 bases from J, with 26 bases in between. CDR3 bases: TGTGCCACTTCGCAAGGGGAGGGATCCCTCCTGAATGAAAAACTGTTTTTT. This gives the protein CATSQGEGSLLNEKLFF. Full variable domain (missing parts from reference TRBV7-2 and TRBJ1-4): GAGVSQSPSNKVTEKGKDVELRCDPISGHTALYWYRQSLGQGLEFLIYFQGNSAPDKSGLPSDRFSAERTGGSVSTLTIQRTQQEDSAVYLCATSQGEGSLLNEKLFFGSGTQLSVL.

The rearrangement uses TRBV7-9 and TRBJ1-1; no clear D gene. This CDR3 comprises 14 residues. Germline V CDR1 and CDR2: SEHNR, FQNEAQ (reference sequence). Trimming stripped 11 bases from V and 1 base from J, with 17 bases between. The DNA for the CDR3 is TGTGCCTCGAAGGCGGGAATTAAGAACACTGAAGCTTTCTTT. Its protein product is CASKAGIKNTEAFF.

V and J are TRBV5-1 and TRBJ2-1, with 13 bases identical to TRBD2. Germline CDR1 reads SGHRS; CDR2 reads YFSETQ. The J segment lost 6 bases and the V segment lost 4 bases, leaving 4 bases of the junction unmatched. The CDR3 covers 15 residues. CDR3 nucleotides: TGCGCCAGCAGCCCGTGGACTAGCGGGAGCAATGAGCAGTTCTTC. Its protein product is CASSPWTSGSNEQFF.

The chain links TRBV28 to TRBJ1-1, with unresolved D. CDR3 length: 13 residues. V lost 6 bases and J 9 bases, leaving 17 bases between the germline ends. Germline lookup yields CDR1 MDHEN and CDR2 SYDVKM. The CDR3 protein is CASSLPDQEKAFF. The CDR3 nucleotides read TGTGCCAGCAGCCTCCCAGACCAGGAAAAAGCTTTCTTT. Looking up the rest from reference TRBV28 and TRBJ1-1 gives the full variable domain: DVKVTQSSRYLVKRTGEKVFLECVQDMDHENMFWYRQDPGLGLRLIYFSYDVKMKEKGDIPEGYSVSREKKERFSLILESASTNQTSMYLCASSLPDQEKAFFGQGTRLTVV.

This rearrangement joins TRBV7-8 to TRBJ2-7, with 9 bases fitting TRBD1. In germline, CDR1 is SGHVS, CDR2 FQNEAQ. This CDR3 is 15 amino acids long. V shed 5 bases, J shed 4 bases, and the junction held 9 bases outside the gene matches. The CDR3 nucleotides read TGTGCCAGCAGCCCCGGGACAGGGTTCCAGTACGAGCAGTACTTC. It specifies CASSPGTGFQYEQYF.

The V gene is TRBV29-1, the J gene TRBJ2-3, with D possibly matching TRBD1 (5 bases). V lost 3 bases to trimming and J lost 4 bases, with 8 bases between them. Per germline, CDR1 SQVTM and CDR2 ANQGSEA. The CDR3 runs to 12 residues. This chain's CDR3 is CSVEPGPDTQYF. In DNA, the CDR3 is TGCAGCGTTGAGCCAGGGCCAGATACGCAGTATTTT.

About this clone: Being one base from a much bigger clone, this may be a read error. This chain joins TRBV9 and TRBJ2-3; D ambiguous. Trimming shortened V by 3 bases and J by 5 bases, and 7 bases separated the two germline ends. Germline V lookup: CDR1 SGDLS, CDR2 YYNGEE. This CDR3 region has 12 residues. CDR3 sequence: CASSAGLDTQYF. The CDR3, as DNA: TGTGCCAGCAGCGCGGGTTTAGATACGCAGTATTTT.

This rearrangement joins TRBV28 to TRBJ2-5; the D gene is possibly TRBD2 (5 bases). CDR1 is MDHEN and CDR2 is SYDVKM in the germline V gene. V lost 5 bases to trimming and J lost 5 bases, with 18 bases between them. The CDR3 sequence is 15 residues long. Here the CDR3 reads CASSASAPGVETQYF. Here the CDR3 DNA reads TGTGCCAGCAGTGCCTCCGCCCCCGGGGTGGAGACCCAGTACTTC.

V is TRBV5-1 and J is TRBJ1-5; D remains ambiguous. Germline loops: CDR1 SGHRS, CDR2 YFSETQ. This CDR3 is 13 amino acids long. Trimming left V 4 bases short and J 3 bases short, with 8 bases between. CDR3 in DNA: TGCGCCAGCAGCGTAGATAACAATCAGCCCCAGCATTTT. Protein: CASSVDNNQPQHF.

This clone came up once. The chain uses TRBV19 and TRBJ2-1; 8 positions agree with TRBD2. The germline V gene has CDR1 LNHDA and CDR2 SQIVND (reference sequence). CDR3 length: 19 residues. The ends lost 6 bases at V and 8 bases at J; junction bases unmatched: 24. CDR3 amino acids: CASSPIVVAGGVPGDEQFF. CDR3 DNA sequence: TGTGCCAGTAGCCCTATAGTGGTGGCGGGAGGTGTCCCCGGGGATGAGCAGTTCTTC.

The V call is TRBV29-1, the J call TRBJ2-2, with 8 bases aligning to TRBD2. V lost 1 base to trimming and J lost 1 base; unmatched junction nucleotides: 2. Germline loops: CDR1 SQVTM, CDR2 ANQGSEA. The CDR3 has 15 amino acids. CDR3 bases: TGCAGCGTTGAAGGCCTAGCGGGGAACACCGGGGAGCTGTTTTTT. Its protein is CSVEGLAGNTGELFF.

This rearrangement joins TRBV9 to TRBJ2-5; D perhaps matches TRBD2 (5 bases). The V gene's germline CDR1 is SGDLS and CDR2 YYNGEE. V was cut by 0 bases and J by 1 base, with 13 bases left in between. This CDR3 spans 16 amino acids. The CDR3 loop reads CASSVATDGGQETQYF. Written as DNA, the CDR3 is TGTGCCAGCAGCGTAGCTACGGATGGAGGCCAAGAGACCCAGTACTTC.

The chain is built from TRBV28 and TRBJ1-3; D remains ambiguous. The CDR3 length is 14 residues. Trimming pared 6 bases from V and 2 bases from J, leaving 11 bases between. Germline lookup yields CDR1 MDHEN and CDR2 SYDVKM. DNA for the CDR3: TGTGCCAGCAGGACCCGGGGAACTGGAAACACCATATATTTT. Translating it yields CASRTRGTGNTIYF.

Comments on this clone: At the DNA level, this CDR3 is encoded by other sequences in the same sample as well. This chain joins TRBV29-1 and TRBJ1-1; D is ambiguous. Trimming pared 6 bases from V and 1 base from J, leaving 9 bases between. Germline V gene sequence: CDR1 SQVTM, CDR2 ANQGSEA. The CDR3 length is 12 residues. CDR3 DNA sequence: TGCAGCGTAGTACCGGGGAACACTGAAGCTTTCTTT. Translating gives CSVVPGNTEAFF.

This clone has a single count. The chain uses TRBV19 and TRBJ2-2, with TRBD2 matching over 8 bases. The CDR3 totals 17 residues. The V gene end was trimmed by 4 bases and the J gene end by 3 bases; junction bases not matched to a gene: 10. From germline, CDR1 is LNHDA and CDR2 SQIVND (reference sequence). The CDR3 spells CASSTYPRGGDTGELFF. The DNA for the CDR3 is TGTGCCAGTAGTACTTACCCTCGGGGGGGGGACACCGGGGAGCTGTTTTTT.

The chain combines TRBV19 with TRBJ2-3; tentatively, D is TRBD2 (5 bases). Per the germline V gene, CDR1 is LNHDA and CDR2 is SQIVND (reference sequence). V was trimmed by 6 bases and J by 0 bases, leaving 16 bases between them. This CDR3 is built from 16 residues. CDR3 in amino acids: CASRSRPSSSTDTQYF. CDR3 sequence (DNA): TGTGCCAGTAGATCAAGGCCTAGCAGTAGCACAGATACGCAGTATTTT.

This chain uses TRBV7-2 with TRBJ2-3; TRBD2 agrees at 7 bases. The CDR3 consists of 16 residues. The germline V gene encodes CDR1 SGHTA and CDR2 FQGNSA. With 1 base clipped from V and 3 bases from J, the junction kept 7 bases outside the gene matches. CDR3 amino acids: CASSLGGGSGTDTQYF. The DNA of the CDR3 is TGTGCCAGCAGCTTAGGGGGCGGGAGCGGAACAGATACGCAGTATTTT.

The rearrangement links TRBV6-5 to TRBJ2-2; 11 bases align to TRBD2. The CDR3 length is 15 residues. Germline values: CDR1 MNHEY, CDR2 SVGAGI. The trim removed 11 bases at V and 0 bases at J, leaving 5 bases unmatched. CDR3 amino acids: CASISGRANTGELFF. Here the CDR3 DNA reads TGTGCCTCGATTAGCGGGAGGGCGAACACCGGGGAGCTGTTTTTT.

This sequence joins TRBV18 and TRBJ2-5; 7 nucleotides line up with TRBD2. The junction had 15 bases not matched to a gene; V was cut back by 3 bases and J by 5 bases. Germline assignment: CDR1 KGHSH and CDR2 LQKENI. The CDR3 has 17 residues. The CDR3 nucleotides read TGTGCCAGCTCACCCGACAGACTAGCCGGAGGTGGGGAGACCCAGTACTTC. It yields the protein CASSPDRLAGGGETQYF.

CDR3 in amino acids: CASSSDSGYGYTF. Here the CDR3 DNA reads TGTGCCAGCAGTTCTGACAGTGGGTATGGCTACACCTTC. The J gene is TRBJ1-2, the V gene TRBV28, with a possible D match to TRBD1 (5 bases). This CDR3 comprises 13 residues. Deletions cut 4 bases from V and 5 bases from J, with 11 bases between. Germline-derived CDR1 and CDR2 are MDHEN and SYDVKM.

The chain combines TRBV7-9 with TRBJ2-3; D gene ambiguous. Germline V gene data show CDR1 as SEHNR and CDR2 as FQNEAQ (reference sequence). The V gene lost 0 bases and the J gene lost 3 bases, with 4 bases spanning the gap. This CDR3 comprises 13 residues. The CDR3 loop is CASSLATTDTQYF. The CDR3 nucleotides read TGTGCCAGCAGCTTAGCCACAACAGATACGCAGTATTTT.

The J gene is TRBJ1-4, the V gene TRBV2; TRBD1 aligns across 9 bases. Germline-derived CDR1 and CDR2 are SNHLY and FYNNEI. Unmatched junction bases numbered 2, after V lost 10 bases and J lost 5 bases. CDR3 length: 12 residues. For the CDR3, the DNA is TGTGCCACCGGACAGGGGAATGAAAAACTGTTTTTT. Protein: CATGQGNEKLFF. Complete variable domain (other parts from reference TRBV2 and TRBJ1-4): EPEVTQTPSHQVTQMGQEVILRCVPISNHLYFYWYRQILGQKVEFLVSFYNNEISEKSEIFDDQFSVERPDGSNFTLKIRSTKLEDSAMYFCATGQGNEKLFFGSGTQLSVL.

A single count supports this clone. This chain links TRBV6-5 with TRBJ1-3, with TRBD1 as a possible D gene (5 bases). Germline lookup yields CDR1 MNHEY and CDR2 SVGAGI. The CDR3 runs to 15 residues. V lost 0 bases and J lost 1, with 7 bases in between. CDR3 residues: CASSYSTVSGNTIYF. Written as DNA, the CDR3 is TGTGCCAGCAGTTACTCGACAGTATCTGGAAACACCATATATTTT.

The chain employs TRBV6-5 and TRBJ1-2, with a weak D call TRBD1 (6 bases). Deletions cut 0 bases from V and 5 bases from J, with 16 bases between. The CDR3 consists of 16 residues. Germline V gene lookup returns CDR1 MNHEY and CDR2 SVGAGI. The CDR3 DNA reads TGTGCCAGCAGTTACTCATCAGGGGCGTCTTTTTATGGCTACACCTTC. Its protein product is CASSYSSGASFYGYTF.

This chain connects TRBV5-1 to TRBJ1-3; a possible D gene is TRBD1 (6 bases). Germline V CDR1 and CDR2: SGHRS, YFSETQ. The CDR3 consists of 14 residues. The V end was cut by 0 bases, the J end by 3 bases, with 7 bases between. CDR3 DNA: TGCGCCAGCAGCTTGGGGGGGCATGGAAACACCATATATTTT. Translation gives CASSLGGHGNTIYF.

This clone was picked up a small number of times. V is TRBV6-5 and J is TRBJ1-1; D is uncertain. The CDR3 length is 13 residues. Per the germline V gene, CDR1 is MNHEY and CDR2 is SVGAGI. V shed 7 bases and J shed 5 bases, with 14 bases lying between them. The CDR3 region is CASIPSKETEAFF. For the CDR3, the DNA is TGTGCCAGCATACCTTCTAAGGAGACTGAAGCTTTCTTT.

This clone was recorded a few times. This chain links TRBV7-9 with TRBJ2-2; 7 nucleotides agree with TRBD1. Losses at the gene ends were 6 bases for V and 1 base for J; bases not matched to a gene: 5. The CDR3 has 15 amino acids. The germline CDR1 and CDR2 sequences are SEHNR and FQNEAQ (reference sequence). Here the CDR3 DNA reads TGTGCCAGCAGGCCACAGGGGAGGAACACCGGGGAGCTGTTTTTT. Encoded protein: CASRPQGRNTGELFF.

This clone has only a few counts. The rearrangement joins TRBV5-4 to TRBJ2-7; TRBD2 matches at 12 bases. The J segment lost 2 bases and the V segment lost 4 bases, leaving 13 bases of the junction unmatched. This CDR3 spans 18 amino acids. Per the germline V gene, CDR1 is SGHNT and CDR2 is YYREEE (reference sequence). The DNA of the CDR3 is TGTGCCAGCAGCCACAGACTAGCGGGGGTGACAACAACCTACGAGCAGTACTTC. This encodes CASSHRLAGVTTTYEQYF.